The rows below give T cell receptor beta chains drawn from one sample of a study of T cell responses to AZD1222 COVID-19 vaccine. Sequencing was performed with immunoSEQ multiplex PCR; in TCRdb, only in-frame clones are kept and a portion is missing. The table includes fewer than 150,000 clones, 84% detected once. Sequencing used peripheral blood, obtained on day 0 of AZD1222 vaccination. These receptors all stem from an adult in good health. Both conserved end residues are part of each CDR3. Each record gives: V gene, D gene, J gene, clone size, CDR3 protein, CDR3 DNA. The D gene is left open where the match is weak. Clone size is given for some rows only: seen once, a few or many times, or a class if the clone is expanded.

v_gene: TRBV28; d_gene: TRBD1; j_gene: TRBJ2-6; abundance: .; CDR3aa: CASSARDRVVTGANVLTF; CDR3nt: TGTGCCAGCAGCGCCCGGGACAGGGTCGTCACTGGGGCCAACGTCCTGACTTTC
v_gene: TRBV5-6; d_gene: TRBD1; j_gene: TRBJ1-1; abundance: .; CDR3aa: CASSFRDRGPPEAFF; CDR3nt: TGTGCCAGCAGCTTCCGGGACAGGGGGCCTCCTGAAGCTTTCTTT
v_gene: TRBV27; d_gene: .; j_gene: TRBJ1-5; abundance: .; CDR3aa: CASSSWPGLSNQPQHF; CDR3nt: TGTGCCAGCAGTTCATGGCCAGGGCTTAGCAATCAGCCCCAGCATTTT
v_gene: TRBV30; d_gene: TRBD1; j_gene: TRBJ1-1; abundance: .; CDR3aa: CAWSRTGIRTEAFF; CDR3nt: TGTGCCTGGAGTAGGACAGGGATTCGAACTGAAGCTTTCTTT
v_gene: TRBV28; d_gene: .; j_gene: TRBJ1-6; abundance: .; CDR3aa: CASSTQGRGARSPLHF; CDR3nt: TGTGCCAGCAGTACACAAGGAAGGGGCGCGAGGTCACCCCTCCACTTT
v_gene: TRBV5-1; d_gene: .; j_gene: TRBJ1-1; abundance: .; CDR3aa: CASSLGGQGRAFF; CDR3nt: TGCGCCAGCAGCTTGGGGGGCCAGGGCCGAGCTTTCTTT
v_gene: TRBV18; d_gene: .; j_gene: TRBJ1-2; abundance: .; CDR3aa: CASSPNRDSGVYGYTF; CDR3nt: TGTGCCAGCTCACCAAACAGGGACTCGGGGGTCTATGGCTACACCTTC
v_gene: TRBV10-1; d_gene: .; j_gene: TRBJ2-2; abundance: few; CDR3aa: CASGELAGELFF; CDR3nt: TGCGCCAGCGGCGAACTAGCCGGGGAGCTGTTTTTT
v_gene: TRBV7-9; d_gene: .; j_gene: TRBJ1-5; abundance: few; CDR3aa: CASSAPGTNQPQHF; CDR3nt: TGTGCCAGCAGCGCTCCAGGGACCAATCAGCCCCAGCATTTT
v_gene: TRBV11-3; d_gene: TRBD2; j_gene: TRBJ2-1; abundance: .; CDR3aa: CASSRSGAYNEQFF; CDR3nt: TGTGCCAGCAGTCGCAGCGGGGCGTACAATGAGCAGTTCTTC
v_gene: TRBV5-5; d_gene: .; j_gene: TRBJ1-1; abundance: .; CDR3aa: CASSLSPRVNTEAFF; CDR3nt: TGTGCCAGCAGCTTGTCCCCCCGGGTGAACACTGAAGCTTTCTTT
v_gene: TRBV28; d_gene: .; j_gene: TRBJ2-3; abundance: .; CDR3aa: CASGSGAEDTQYF; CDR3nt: TGTGCCAGCGGGAGCGGAGCAGAAGATACGCAGTATTTT
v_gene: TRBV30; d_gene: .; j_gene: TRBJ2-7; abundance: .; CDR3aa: CAWSVLQNEQYF; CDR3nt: TGTGCCTGGAGTGTACTACAGAACGAGCAGTACTTC
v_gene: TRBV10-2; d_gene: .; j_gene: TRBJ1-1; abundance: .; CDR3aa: CASRSTASNEAFF; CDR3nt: TGCGCCAGCAGATCGACAGCTTCTAATGAAGCTTTCTTT
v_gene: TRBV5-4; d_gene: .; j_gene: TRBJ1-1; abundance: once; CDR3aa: CASSLAVGNTEAFF; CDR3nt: TGTGCCAGCAGCCTCGCGGTTGGGAACACTGAAGCTTTCTTT
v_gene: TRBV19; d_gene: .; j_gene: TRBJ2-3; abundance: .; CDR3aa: CASKPLSADTQYF; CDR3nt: TGTGCCAGTAAGCCCCTATCCGCAGATACGCAGTATTTT
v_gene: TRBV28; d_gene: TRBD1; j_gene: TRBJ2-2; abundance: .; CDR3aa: CASSLNGQVWLFF; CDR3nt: TGTGCCAGCAGTCTAAACGGACAGGTTTGGCTGTTTTTT
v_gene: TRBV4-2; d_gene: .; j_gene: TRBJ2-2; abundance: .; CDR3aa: CASSQRPEGGNTGELFF; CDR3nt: TGTGCCAGCAGCCAACGCCCGGAGGGGGGGAACACCGGGGAGCTGTTTTTT
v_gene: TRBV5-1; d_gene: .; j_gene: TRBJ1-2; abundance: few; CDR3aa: CASSSSQGQGGTSGYTF; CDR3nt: TGCGCCAGCAGCTCAAGCCAAGGGCAGGGCGGGACGTCCGGCTACACCTTC
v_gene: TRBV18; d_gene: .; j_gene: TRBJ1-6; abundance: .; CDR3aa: CASSPEGYNSPLHF; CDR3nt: TGTGCCAGCTCACCAGAGGGCTATAATTCACCCCTCCACTTT
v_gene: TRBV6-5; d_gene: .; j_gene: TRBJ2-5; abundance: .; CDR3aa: CASIEGHTYQETQYF; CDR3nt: TGTGCCAGCATCGAGGGACATACGTACCAAGAGACCCAGTACTTC
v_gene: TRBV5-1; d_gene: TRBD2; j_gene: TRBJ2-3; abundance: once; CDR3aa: CASSSRGGTDTQYF; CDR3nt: TGCGCCAGCAGCTCACGGGGGGGCACAGATACGCAGTATTTT
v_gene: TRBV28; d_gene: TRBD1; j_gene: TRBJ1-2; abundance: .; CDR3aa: CASTPSRTGGYGYTF; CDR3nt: TGTGCCAGCACTCCTTCCCGGACAGGAGGGTATGGCTACACCTTC
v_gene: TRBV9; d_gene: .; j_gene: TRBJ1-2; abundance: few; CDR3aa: CASRQENDNYGYTF; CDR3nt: TGTGCCAGCAGACAGGAGAACGATAACTATGGCTACACCTTC
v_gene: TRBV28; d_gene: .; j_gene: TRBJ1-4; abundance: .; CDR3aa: CATHGTSNEKLFF; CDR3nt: TGTGCCACTCACGGGACAAGCAATGAAAAACTGTTTTTT
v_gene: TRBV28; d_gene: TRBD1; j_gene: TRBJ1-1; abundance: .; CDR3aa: CASSPGQGRGNTEAFF; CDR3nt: TGTGCCAGCAGTCCCGGACAGGGCCGGGGGAACACTGAAGCTTTCTTT
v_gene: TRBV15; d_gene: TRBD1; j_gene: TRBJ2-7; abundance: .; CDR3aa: CATSNGDRATKSSYEQYF; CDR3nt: TGTGCCACCAGCAACGGAGACAGGGCTACTAAAAGCTCCTACGAGCAGTACTTC
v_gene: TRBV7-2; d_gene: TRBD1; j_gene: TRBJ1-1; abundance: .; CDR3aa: CASSPDWDRASEAFF; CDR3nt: TGTGCCAGCAGCCCCGACTGGGACAGGGCCTCTGAAGCTTTCTTT
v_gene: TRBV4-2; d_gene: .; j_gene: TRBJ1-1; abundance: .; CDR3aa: CASSQVGEGNTRNTEAFF; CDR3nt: TGTGCCAGCAGCCAAGTTGGGGAGGGTAACACACGAAACACTGAAGCTTTCTTT
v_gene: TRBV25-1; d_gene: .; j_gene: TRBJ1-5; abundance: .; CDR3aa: CASSEYIPGQPNQPQHF; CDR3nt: TGTGCCAGCAGTGAATATATTCCAGGACAGCCGAATCAGCCCCAGCATTTT
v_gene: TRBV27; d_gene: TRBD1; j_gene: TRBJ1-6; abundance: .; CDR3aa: CASSLGDRGNSPLHF; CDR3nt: TGTGCCAGCAGTTTAGGAGACAGGGGGAATTCACCCCTCCACTTT
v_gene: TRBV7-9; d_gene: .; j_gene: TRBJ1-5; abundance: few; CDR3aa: CASGPDYSNQPQHF; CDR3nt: TGTGCCAGCGGGCCGGATTATAGCAATCAGCCCCAGCATTTT
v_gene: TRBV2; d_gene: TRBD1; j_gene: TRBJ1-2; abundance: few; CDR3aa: CASRLGQTLYGYTF; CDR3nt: TGTGCCAGCAGGCTGGGACAGACCCTCTATGGCTACACCTTC
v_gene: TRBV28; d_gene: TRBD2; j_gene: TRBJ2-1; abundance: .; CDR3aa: CASSRAGGSNEQFF; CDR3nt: TGTGCCAGCAGTCGAGCGGGGGGTTCCAATGAGCAGTTCTTC
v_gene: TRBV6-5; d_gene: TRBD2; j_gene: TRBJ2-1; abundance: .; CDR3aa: CASSYRLAGGNGEQFF; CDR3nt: TGTGCCAGCAGTTATCGACTAGCGGGGGGGAATGGGGAGCAGTTCTTC
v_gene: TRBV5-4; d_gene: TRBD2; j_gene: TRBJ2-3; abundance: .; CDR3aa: CASSLKIAGGITDTQYF; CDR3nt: TGTGCCAGCAGCTTGAAGATAGCGGGGGGGATCACAGATACGCAGTATTTT
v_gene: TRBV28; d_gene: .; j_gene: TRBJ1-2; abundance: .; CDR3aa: CASSSVTGRANYGYTF; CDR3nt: TGTGCCAGCAGTTCGGTCACAGGGAGGGCTAACTATGGCTACACCTTC
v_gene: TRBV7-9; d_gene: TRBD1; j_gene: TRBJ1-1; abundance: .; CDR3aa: CASSPLRGRDTEAFF; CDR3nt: TGTGCCAGCAGCCCACTCAGGGGGCGAGACACTGAAGCTTTCTTT
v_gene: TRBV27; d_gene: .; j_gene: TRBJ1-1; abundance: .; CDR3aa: CASRYGSTEAFF; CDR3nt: TGTGCCAGCAGATATGGGTCCACTGAAGCTTTCTTT
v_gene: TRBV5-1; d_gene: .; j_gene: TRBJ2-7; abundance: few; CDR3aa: CASSLYGQGQYF; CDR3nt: TGCGCCAGCAGCTTGTACGGGCAGGGGCAGTACTTC
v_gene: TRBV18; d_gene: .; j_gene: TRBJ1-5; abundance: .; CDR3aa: CASSPSTLTGSQHF; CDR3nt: TGTGCCAGCTCACCTTCCACCTTAACAGGGTCCCAGCATTTT
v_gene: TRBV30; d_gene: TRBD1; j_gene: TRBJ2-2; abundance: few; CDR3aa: CAGKTGGLLSLTGELFF; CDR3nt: TGTGCCGGCAAGACAGGGGGCCTTTTGTCCCTAACCGGGGAGCTGTTTTTT
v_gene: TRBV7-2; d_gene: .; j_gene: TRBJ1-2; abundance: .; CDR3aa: CASRSEGLLGYTF; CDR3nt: TGTGCCAGCAGAAGTGAAGGGTTACTTGGCTACACCTTC
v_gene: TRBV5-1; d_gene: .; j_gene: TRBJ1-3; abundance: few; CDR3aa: CASSLATGDTIYF; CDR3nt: TGCGCCAGCAGCTTGGCCACCGGGGACACCATATATTTT
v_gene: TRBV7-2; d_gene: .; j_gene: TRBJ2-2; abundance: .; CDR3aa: CASSQGRSDTGELFF; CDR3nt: TGTGCCAGCAGCCAGGGCAGGTCAGACACCGGGGAGCTGTTTTTT
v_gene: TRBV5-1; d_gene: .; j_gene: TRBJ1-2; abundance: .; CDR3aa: CASSLEGVDGYTF; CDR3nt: TGCGCCAGCAGCTTGGAGGGGGTTGATGGCTACACCTTC
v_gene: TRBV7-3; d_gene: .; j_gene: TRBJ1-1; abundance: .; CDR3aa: CASSLSGQQNGAFF; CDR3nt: TGTGCCAGCAGCTTATCGGGACAACAAAATGGGGCTTTCTTT
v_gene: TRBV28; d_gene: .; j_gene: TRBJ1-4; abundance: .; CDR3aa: CASSLVRRKLFF; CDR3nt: TGTGCCAGCAGCCTTGTAAGAAGGAAACTGTTTTTT
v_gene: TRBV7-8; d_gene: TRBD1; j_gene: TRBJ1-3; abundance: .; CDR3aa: CASSPQGSGNTIYF; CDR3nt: TGTGCCAGCAGCCCACAGGGGTCTGGAAACACCATATATTTT